The clone carrying this T cell receptor (beta chain) was detected only once. Sequencing used immunoSEQ multiplex PCR; TCRdb keeps in-frame clones, though not all of them. The table includes more than 20,000 clones, less than 90% detected once. Systemic immunosuppression or a history of autoimmune disease excluded patients. The source of the sample is a study of OX40 agonist ivuxolimab in advanced cancers. Sequences were derived from CD4+ or CD8+ T cells sorted from blood, sampled in a trial of the OX40 agonist ivuxolimab. The sequence was collected from an adult with an advanced solid tumor such as melanoma, head and neck, liver or kidney cancer.

The CDR3 bases are TGTGCCAGTAGTATTTCCGACGGGGTAAACTACGAGCAGTACTTC. Amino acid sequence: CASSISDGVNYEQYF. V and J are TRBV19 and TRBJ2-7, with a possible D match to TRBD2 (5 bases). The CDR3 totals 15 residues. Germline values: CDR1 LNHDA, CDR2 SQIVND (reference sequence). The V end lost 3 bases, the J end lost 3 bases, and 15 bases lay between the germline ends.